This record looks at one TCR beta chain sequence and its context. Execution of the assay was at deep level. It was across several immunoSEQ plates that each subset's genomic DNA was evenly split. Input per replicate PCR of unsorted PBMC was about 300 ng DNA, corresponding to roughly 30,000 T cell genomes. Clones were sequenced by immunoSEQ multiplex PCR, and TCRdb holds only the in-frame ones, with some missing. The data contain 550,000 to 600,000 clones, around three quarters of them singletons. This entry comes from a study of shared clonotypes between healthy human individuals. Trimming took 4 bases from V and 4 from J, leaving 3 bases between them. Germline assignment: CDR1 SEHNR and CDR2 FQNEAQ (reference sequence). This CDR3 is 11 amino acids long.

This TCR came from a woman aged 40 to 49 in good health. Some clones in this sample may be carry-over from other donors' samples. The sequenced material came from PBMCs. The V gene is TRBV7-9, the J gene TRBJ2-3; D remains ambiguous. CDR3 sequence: CASSWADTQYF. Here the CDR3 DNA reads TGTGCCAGCAGCTGGGCAGATACGCAGTATTTT.